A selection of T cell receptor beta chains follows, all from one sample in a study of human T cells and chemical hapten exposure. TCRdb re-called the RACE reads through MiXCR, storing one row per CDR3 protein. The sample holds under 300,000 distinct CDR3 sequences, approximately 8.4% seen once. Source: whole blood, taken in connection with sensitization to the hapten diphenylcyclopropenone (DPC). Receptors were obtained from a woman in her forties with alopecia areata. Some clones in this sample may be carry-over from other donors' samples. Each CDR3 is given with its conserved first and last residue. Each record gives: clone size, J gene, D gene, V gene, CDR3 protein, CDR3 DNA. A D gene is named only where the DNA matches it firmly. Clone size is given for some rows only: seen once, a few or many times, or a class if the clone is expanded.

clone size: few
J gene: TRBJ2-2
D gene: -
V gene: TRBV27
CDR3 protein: CASKLAAGRTGELFF
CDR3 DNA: TGTGCCAGCAAGTTAGCGGCAGGGAGAACCGGGGAGCTGTTTTTT

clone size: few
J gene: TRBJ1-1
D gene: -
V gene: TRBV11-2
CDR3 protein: CASSLMGQNTEAFF
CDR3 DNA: TGTGCCAGCAGCTTAATGGGACAGAACACTGAAGCTTTCTTT

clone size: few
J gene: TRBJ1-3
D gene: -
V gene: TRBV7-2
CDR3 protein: CASSFSAALNTIYF
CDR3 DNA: TGTGCCAGCAGCTTTTCAGCGGCTCTGAACACCATATATTTT

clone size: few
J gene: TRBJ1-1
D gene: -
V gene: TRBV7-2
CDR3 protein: CATGRGMNTEAFF
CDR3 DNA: TGTGCCACGGGGCGGGGGATGAACACTGAAGCTTTCTTT

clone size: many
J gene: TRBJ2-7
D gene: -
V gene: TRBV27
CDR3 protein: CASSPADFNRYEQYF
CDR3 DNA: TGTGCCAGCAGCCCCGCGGACTTCAACCGATACGAGCAGTACTTC

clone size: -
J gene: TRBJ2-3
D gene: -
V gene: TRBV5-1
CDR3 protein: CASGFREYTDTQYF
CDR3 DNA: TGCGCCAGCGGCTTTCGGGAGTACACAGATACGCAGTATTTT

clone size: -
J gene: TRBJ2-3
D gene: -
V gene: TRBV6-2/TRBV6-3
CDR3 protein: CASSQYGDTQYF
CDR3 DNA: TGTGCCAGCAGCCAATACGGAGATACGCAGTATTTT

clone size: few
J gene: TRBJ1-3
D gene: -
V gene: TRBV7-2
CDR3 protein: CASSFDGPNSGNTIYF
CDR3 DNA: TGTGCCAGCAGCTTTGACGGCCCTAACTCTGGAAACACCATATATTTT

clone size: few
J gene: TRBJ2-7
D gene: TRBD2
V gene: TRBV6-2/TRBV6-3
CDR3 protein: CASSYSPGLAGTYEQYF
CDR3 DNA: TGTGCCAGCAGTTATTCACCTGGACTAGCGGGGACCTACGAGCAGTACTTC

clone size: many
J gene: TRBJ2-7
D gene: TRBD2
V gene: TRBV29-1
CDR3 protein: CSVVGASGGAYEQYF
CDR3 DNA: TGCAGCGTTGTCGGGGCTAGCGGGGGCGCCTACGAGCAGTACTTC

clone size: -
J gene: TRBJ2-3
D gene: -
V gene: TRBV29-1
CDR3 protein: CSVGPATDTQYF
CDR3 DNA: TGCAGCGTTGGTCCAGCGACAGATACGCAGTATTTT

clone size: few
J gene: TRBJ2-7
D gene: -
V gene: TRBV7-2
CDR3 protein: CASSPGFGFLEQYF
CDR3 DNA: TGTGCCAGCAGCCCTGGTTTCGGGTTCCTCGAGCAGTACTTC

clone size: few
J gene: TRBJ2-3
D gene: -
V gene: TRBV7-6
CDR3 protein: CASSLGGGRADTQYF
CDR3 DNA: TGTGCCAGCAGCTTAGGGGGGGGCCGGGCAGATACGCAGTATTTT

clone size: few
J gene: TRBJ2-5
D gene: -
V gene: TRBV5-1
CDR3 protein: CASSLGPSSETQYF
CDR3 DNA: TGCGCCAGCAGCTTGGGACCTTCCAGTGAGACCCAGTACTTC

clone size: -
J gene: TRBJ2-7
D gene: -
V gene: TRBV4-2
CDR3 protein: CASSQDDSGQATKQYF
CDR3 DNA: TGTGCCAGCAGCCAGGACGACAGCGGGCAGGCTACGAAGCAGTACTTC

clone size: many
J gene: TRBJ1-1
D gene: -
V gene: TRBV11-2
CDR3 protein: CASSRQLNTEAFF
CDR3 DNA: TGTGCCAGCAGCCGACAGTTGAACACTGAAGCTTTCTTT

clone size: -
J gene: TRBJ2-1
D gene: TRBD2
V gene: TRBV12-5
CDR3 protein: CASGQAGGGNNEQFF
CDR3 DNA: TGTGCTAGTGGCCAAGCGGGAGGGGGGAACAATGAGCAGTTCTTC

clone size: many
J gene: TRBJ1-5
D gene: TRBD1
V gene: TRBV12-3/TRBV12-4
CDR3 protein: CASSLDRGGQPQHF
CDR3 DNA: TGTGCCAGCAGTTTAGACAGGGGAGGTCAGCCCCAGCATTTT

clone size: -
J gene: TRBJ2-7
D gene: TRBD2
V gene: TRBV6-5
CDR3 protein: CASSYSSGTNYEQYF
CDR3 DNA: TGTGCCAGCAGTTACAGTAGCGGGACTAATTACGAGCAGTACTTC

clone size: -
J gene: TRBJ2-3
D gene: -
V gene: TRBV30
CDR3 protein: CAWSVLRVLGLADTQYF
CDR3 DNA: TGTGCCTGGAGTGTTCTTCGAGTGCTGGGTCTCGCAGATACGCAGTATTTT

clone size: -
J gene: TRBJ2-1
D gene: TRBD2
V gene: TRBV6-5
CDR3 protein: CASSLIAGGPHNEQFF
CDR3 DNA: TGTGCCAGCAGTCTTATAGCGGGAGGGCCGCACAATGAGCAGTTCTTC

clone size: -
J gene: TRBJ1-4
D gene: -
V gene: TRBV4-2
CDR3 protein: CASSQGINEKLFF
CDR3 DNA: TGTGCCAGCAGCCAAGGAATCAATGAAAAACTGTTTTTT

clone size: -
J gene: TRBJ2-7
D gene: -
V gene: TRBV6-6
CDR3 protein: CASSLAREYEQYF
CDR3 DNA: TGTGCCAGCAGTTTGGCCCGGGAATACGAGCAGTACTTC

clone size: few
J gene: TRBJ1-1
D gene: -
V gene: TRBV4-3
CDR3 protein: CASSQGVVSGAAEAFF
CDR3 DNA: TGCGCCAGCAGCCAAGGGGTCGTGTCTGGGGCGGCAGAAGCTTTCTTT

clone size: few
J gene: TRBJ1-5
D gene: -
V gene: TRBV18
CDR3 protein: CASSPFPGQLNQPQHF
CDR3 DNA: TGTGCCAGCTCACCATTTCCAGGGCAGTTAAATCAGCCCCAGCATTTT

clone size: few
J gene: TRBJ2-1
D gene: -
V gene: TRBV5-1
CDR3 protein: CASSPYPGQGMAYNEQFF
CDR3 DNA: TGCGCCAGCAGCCCATACCCCGGCCAGGGAATGGCCTACAATGAGCAGTTCTTC

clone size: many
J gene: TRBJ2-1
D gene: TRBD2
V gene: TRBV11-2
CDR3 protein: CASSKGSGRYNEQFF
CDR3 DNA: TGTGCCAGCAGCAAAGGTAGCGGGAGGTACAATGAGCAGTTCTTC

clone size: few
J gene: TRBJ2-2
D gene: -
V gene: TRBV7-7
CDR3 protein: CASSFGQPSNTGELFF
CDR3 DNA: TGTGCTAGCAGCTTTGGGCAGCCCTCGAACACCGGGGAGCTGTTTTTT

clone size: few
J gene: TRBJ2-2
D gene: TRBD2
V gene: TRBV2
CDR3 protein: CASSLRSSGPNTGELFF
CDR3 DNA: TGTGCCAGCAGCCTCAGGTCTAGCGGCCCGAACACCGGGGAGCTGTTTTTT

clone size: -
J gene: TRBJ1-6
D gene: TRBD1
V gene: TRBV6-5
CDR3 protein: CASSYSMVLGGQGNSPLHF
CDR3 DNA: TGTGCCAGCAGTTACTCGATGGTCTTAGGGGGACAGGGTAATTCACCCCTCCACTTT

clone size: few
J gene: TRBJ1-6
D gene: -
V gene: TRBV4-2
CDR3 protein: CASSQDILTNSPLHF
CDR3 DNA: TGTGCCAGCAGCCAAGACATACTGACGAATTCACCCCTCCACTTT

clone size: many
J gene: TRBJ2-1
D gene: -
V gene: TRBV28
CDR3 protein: CASSFGTPPNEQFF
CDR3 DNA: TGTGCCAGCAGTTTCGGAACACCCCCCAATGAGCAGTTCTTC

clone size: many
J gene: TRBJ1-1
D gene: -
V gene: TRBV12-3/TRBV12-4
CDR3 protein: CANRIDSLNTEAFF
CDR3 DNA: TGTGCCAACCGGATCGACAGCCTGAACACTGAAGCTTTCTTT

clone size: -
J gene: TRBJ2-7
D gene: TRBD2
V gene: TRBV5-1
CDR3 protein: CASSFGTSGRPASYEQYF
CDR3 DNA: TGCGCCAGCAGCTTCGGGACTAGCGGGAGACCCGCTTCCTACGAGCAGTACTTC

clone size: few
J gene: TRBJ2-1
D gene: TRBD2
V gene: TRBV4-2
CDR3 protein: CASSQAGLRAGPYNEQFF
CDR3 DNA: TGTGCCAGCAGCCAAGCAGGCCTCCGAGCGGGACCGTACAATGAGCAGTTCTTC

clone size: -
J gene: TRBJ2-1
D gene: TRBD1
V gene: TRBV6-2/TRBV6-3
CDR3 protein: CASSSYRGQGYNEQFF
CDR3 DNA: TGTGCCAGCAGTTCCTATAGAGGACAGGGATACAATGAGCAGTTCTTC

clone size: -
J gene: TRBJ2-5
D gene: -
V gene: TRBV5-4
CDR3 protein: CASSLGGVAQETQYF
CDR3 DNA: TGTGCCAGCAGCTTGGGAGGGGTGGCGCAAGAGACCCAGTACTTC

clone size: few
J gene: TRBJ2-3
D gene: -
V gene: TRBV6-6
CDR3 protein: CASSLGAGADTQYF
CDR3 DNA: TGTGCCAGCAGTTTGGGCGCAGGCGCAGATACGCAGTATTTT

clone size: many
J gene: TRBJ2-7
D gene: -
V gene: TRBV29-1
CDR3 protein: CSVGTGYEQYF
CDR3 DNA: TGCAGCGTTGGGACCGGCTACGAGCAGTACTTC

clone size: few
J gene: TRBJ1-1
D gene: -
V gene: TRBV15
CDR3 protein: CATSRGSRGMNTEAFF
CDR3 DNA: TGTGCCACCAGCAGAGGGTCGAGGGGAATGAACACTGAAGCTTTCTTT

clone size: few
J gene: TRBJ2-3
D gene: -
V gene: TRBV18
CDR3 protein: CASLRTDTQYF
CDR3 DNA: TGTGCCAGCTTAAGAACAGATACGCAGTATTTT

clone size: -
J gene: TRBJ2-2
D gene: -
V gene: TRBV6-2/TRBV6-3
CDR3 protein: CASMNQNTGELFF
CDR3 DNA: TGTGCCAGCATGAATCAGAACACCGGGGAGCTGTTTTTT

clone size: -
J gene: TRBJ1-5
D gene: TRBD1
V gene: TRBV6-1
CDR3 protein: CASSEALGQGAAQHF
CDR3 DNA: TGTGCCAGCAGTGAAGCACTAGGACAGGGAGCGGCCCAGCATTTT

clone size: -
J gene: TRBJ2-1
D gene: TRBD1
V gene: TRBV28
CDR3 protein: CASSLVGQGEREQFF
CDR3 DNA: TGTGCCAGCAGTTTAGTCGGGCAGGGGGAACGTGAGCAGTTCTTC

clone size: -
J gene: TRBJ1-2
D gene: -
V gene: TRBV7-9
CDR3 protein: CASSRDTYYGYTF
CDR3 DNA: TGTGCCAGCAGCCGGGACACTTACTATGGCTACACCTTC

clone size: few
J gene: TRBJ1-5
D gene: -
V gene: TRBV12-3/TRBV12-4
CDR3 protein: CASSFQGSNQPQHF
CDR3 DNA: TGTGCCAGCAGTTTCCAGGGTAGCAATCAGCCCCAGCATTTT

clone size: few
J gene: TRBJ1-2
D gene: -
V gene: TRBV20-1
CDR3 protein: CSAAPGDYGYTF
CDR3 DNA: TGCAGTGCTGCTCCGGGAGACTATGGCTACACCTTC

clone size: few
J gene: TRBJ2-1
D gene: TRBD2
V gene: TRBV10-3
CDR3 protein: CAISEPPGLASETQFF
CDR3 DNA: TGTGCCATCAGTGAACCGCCGGGACTAGCCAGTGAGACGCAGTTCTTC

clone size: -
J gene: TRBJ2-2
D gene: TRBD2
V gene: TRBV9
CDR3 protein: CASSVVAGDTGELFF
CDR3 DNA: TGTGCCAGCAGCGTGGTAGCGGGAGACACCGGGGAGCTGTTTTTT

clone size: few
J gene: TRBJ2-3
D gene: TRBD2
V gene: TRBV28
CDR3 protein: CASSLLVGLAGTDTQYF
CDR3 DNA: TGTGCCAGCAGTTTACTCGTCGGGCTAGCGGGAACAGATACGCAGTATTTT

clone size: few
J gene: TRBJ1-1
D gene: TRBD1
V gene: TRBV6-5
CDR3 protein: CASSTGGRTEAFF
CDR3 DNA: TGTGCCAGCAGCACAGGGGGCAGGACTGAAGCTTTCTTT

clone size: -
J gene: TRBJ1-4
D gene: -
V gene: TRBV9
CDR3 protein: CASSGEVTNEKLFF
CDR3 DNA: TGTGCCAGCAGCGGGGAGGTAACTAATGAAAAACTGTTTTTT

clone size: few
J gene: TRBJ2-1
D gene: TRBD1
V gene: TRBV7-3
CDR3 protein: CASSPGQGLSDEQFF
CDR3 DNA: TGTGCCAGCAGCCCGGGACAGGGCCTATCTGATGAGCAGTTCTTC

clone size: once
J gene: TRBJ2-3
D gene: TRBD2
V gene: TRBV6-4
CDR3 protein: CASSPFAGVITDTQYF
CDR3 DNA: TGTGCCAGCAGTCCCTTTGCGGGGGTAATCACAGATACGCAGTATTTT

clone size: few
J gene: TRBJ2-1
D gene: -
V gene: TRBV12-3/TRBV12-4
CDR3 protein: CASSPPSALTYNEQFF
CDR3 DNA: TGTGCCAGCAGCCCACCTAGCGCACTTACCTACAATGAGCAGTTCTTC